This TCR beta chain was found in a study of blood T cell repertoires in COVID-19. Background on the study: Donors in the United States, Italy and Spain gave samples during acute or convalescent COVID-19. The analysed material was cDNA or gDNA that came from T cells, B-cell-depleted T cells, or PBMCs.

Methods used by the authors: Amplification with reference gene primers provided the estimates of nucleated cell counts. Sequenced by immunoSEQ multiplex PCR; TCRdb stores in-frame clones only, minus some. V, J and clone size reflect that table, while D and trimming were determined from the DNA. Altogether about 300,000 clones are present, around four fifths being singletons, with the ten largest covering approximately 1.2%. The germline CDR1 and CDR2 sequences are SGHTA and FQGNSA. The CDR3 extends over 15 amino acids. Trimming removed 2 bases at V and 0 bases at J, with 8 bases between. The sequence was obtained from a woman aged 50 to 60 with acute or convalescent COVID-19. J is TRBJ2-1 and V is TRBV7-2, with a weak D call TRBD1 (6 bases). The sample taken for sequencing was peripheral blood. CDR3 amino acids: CASSLQGGSYNEQFF. The DNA for the CDR3 is TGTGCCAGCAGCTTACAAGGGGGCTCCTACAATGAGCAGTTCTTC.